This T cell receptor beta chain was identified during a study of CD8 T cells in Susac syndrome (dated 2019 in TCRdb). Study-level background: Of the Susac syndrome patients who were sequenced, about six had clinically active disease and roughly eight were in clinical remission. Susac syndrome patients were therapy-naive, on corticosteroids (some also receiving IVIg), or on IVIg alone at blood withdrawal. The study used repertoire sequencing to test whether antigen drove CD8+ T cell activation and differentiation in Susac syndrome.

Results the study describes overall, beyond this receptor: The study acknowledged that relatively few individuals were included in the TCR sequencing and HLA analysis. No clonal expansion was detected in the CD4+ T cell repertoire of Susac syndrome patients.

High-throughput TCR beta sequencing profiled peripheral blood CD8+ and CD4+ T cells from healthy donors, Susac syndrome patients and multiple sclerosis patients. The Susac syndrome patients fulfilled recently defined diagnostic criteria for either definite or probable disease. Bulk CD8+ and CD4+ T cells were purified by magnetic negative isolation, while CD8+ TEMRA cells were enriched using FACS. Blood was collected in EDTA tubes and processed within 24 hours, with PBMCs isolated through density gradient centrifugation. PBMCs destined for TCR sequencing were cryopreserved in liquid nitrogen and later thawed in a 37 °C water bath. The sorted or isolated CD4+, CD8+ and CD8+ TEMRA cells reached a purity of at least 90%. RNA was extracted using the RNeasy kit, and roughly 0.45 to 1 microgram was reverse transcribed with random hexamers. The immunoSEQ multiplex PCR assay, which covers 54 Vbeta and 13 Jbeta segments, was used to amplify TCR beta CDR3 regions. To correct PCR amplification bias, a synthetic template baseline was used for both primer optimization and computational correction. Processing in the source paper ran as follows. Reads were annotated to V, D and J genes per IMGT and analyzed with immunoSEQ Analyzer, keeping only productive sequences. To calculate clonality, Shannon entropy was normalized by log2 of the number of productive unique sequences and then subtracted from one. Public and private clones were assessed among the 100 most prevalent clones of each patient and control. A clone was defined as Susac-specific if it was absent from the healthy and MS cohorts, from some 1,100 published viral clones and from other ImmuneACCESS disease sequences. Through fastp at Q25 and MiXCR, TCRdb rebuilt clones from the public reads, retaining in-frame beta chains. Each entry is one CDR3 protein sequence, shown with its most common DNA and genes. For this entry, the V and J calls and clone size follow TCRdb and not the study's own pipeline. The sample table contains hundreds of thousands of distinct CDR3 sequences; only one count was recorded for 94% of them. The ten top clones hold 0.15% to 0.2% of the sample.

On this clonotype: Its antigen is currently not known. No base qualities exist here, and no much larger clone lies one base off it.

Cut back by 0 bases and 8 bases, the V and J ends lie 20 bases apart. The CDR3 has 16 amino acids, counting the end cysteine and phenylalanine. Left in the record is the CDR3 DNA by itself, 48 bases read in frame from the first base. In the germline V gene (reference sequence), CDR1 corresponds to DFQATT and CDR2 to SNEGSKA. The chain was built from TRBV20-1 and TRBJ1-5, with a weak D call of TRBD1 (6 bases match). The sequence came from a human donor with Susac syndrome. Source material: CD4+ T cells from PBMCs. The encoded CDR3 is CSAREEDSWSGEPQHF. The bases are TGCAGTGCTAGAGAAGAGGACAGTTGGTCTGGGGAGCCCCAGCATTTT.